This TCR beta chain derives from a study of T cell responses to AZD1222 COVID-19 vaccine (dated by TCRdb to the early 2020s). Concerning the study at large: Because spike-specific TCR depth and breadth did not differ between the two schedules, AZD1222 recipients who got a second dose at roughly 4 weeks were pooled with those who got a second dose at roughly 12 weeks. A total of 233 trial participants underwent TCR sequencing, of whom some 210 received two doses of AZD1222 and about 25 received two doses of the MenACWY control vaccine. Trial participants were enrolled by age into subgroups of 18-55, 56-69 and 70-plus years, and roughly 150, 30 and 60 TCR-sequenced participants, respectively, were included in these subgroups.

Its CDR3 holds 15 amino acids, cysteine through phenylalanine. This entry keeps only the CDR3 DNA: 45 bases, framed from base 1. The CDR1 and CDR2 encoded by the germline V gene (reference sequence) are LNHNV and YYDKDF. V is clipped by 1 base and J by 1 base, and the sequence between their germline boundaries is 11 bases long. Remarks on this clone: Its recognized antigen is unknown. Per-nucleotide qualities are absent, and no much larger clonotype sits a single base away.

The CDR3 regions of human TCRbeta chains were analyzed by immunosequencing. For the original study's pipeline: Repertoire TCRs were checked for matches against a reference library of SARS-CoV-2-specific TCRs that had been generated using the MIRA antigen-specificity platform. Breadth was defined as the fraction of unique TCRs that were SARS-CoV-2-associated. Depth was defined as the fraction of total T cells that were SARS-CoV-2-associated. Using the MIRA data, each spike-specific TCR was mapped to the spike region that the TCR reacts to and placed in a CD4 or CD8 class. Log10-transformed breadth and depth values were compared by one-way ANOVA with Sidak's multiple comparisons tests. TCRdb took over this immuneACCESS table, retaining in-frame rearrangements with V and J assigned. Such tables are incomplete; in checked studies, under half of the missing clones stem from an unresolved V gene, and the remainder is unexplained. D and trimming come from the DNA, and the V and J calls and clone size come from that table. Recorded for this sample are about 110,000 clones; 87% of them occurred a single time. The ten largest account for about 3.3% of the sample.

Summary of the overall study and its limitations: Only five to seven AZD1222 recipients were SARS-CoV-2 seropositive at baseline, limiting conclusions about previously exposed vaccinees. Epitopes outside the regions mutated in the B.1.351 and B.1.1.7 variants were reportedly recognized by nearly half of the unique spike-specific TCRs. After two AZD1222 doses, both the breadth and the depth of spike-specific TCRs were significantly higher than at day 0 and than in MenACWY recipients. CD4 TCRs associated with the vaccine covered the entire spike protein, and the dominant responses were in regions 160-218 and 743-854. The 56-69-year group was small, and its depth increase did not reach significance, likely because of low power. No day 14 peak-response samples were available, so repertoires were characterized only after the peak T cell response. Participants were mostly white British, with more females than males. The authors suggested clonal diversity may have been underestimated.

The time point label for this specimen denotes: baseline before first vaccination. Samples from vaccinated people were obtained from the UK trials COV001 and COV002, which included a single-blind randomized controlled phase 2/3 trial of AZD1222 (ChAdOx1 nCoV-19) in healthy adults. For TCRbeta chain sequencing, PBMC samples from trial participants were taken at day 0 and at day 28 after the second dose. The chain employs TRBV15 and TRBJ2-7; possibly the D gene is TRBD2, per 6 matching bases. The specimen comprised peripheral blood, sampled on day 0 of AZD1222 vaccination. The clonotype comes from an adult in good health. The CDR3 protein sequence reads: CATSRGGSGSYEQYF. The bases read TGTGCCACCAGCAGAGGGGGTAGCGGTTCCTACGAGCAGTACTTC.